This T cell receptor beta chain stems from a study of blood T cell repertoires in COVID-19. After removal of 6 bases from V and 4 bases from J, the junction contained 11 bases not matched to a gene. Germline V gives CDR1 MNHEY, CDR2 SVGAGI. The CDR3 loop spans 15 amino acids. Authors' data handling: Cell counts per sample came from amplifying reference gene primers. Produced via immunoSEQ multiplex PCR; TCRdb's table is partial and in-frame only. The V and J calls and clone size come from that table; D and trimming were worked out from the DNA. The sample holds 300,000 or so clones, roughly 90% seen once.

The TCR sequence derives from a man between 18 and 29 years old who had recovered from COVID-19. The sequenced material came from peripheral blood. The chain joins TRBV6-5 to TRBJ1-1; 7 bases are a match to TRBD1. The CDR3 protein is CASSDLQGMGTEAFF. The CDR3 DNA is TGTGCCAGCAGCGATTTACAGGGGATGGGCACTGAAGCTTTCTTT.